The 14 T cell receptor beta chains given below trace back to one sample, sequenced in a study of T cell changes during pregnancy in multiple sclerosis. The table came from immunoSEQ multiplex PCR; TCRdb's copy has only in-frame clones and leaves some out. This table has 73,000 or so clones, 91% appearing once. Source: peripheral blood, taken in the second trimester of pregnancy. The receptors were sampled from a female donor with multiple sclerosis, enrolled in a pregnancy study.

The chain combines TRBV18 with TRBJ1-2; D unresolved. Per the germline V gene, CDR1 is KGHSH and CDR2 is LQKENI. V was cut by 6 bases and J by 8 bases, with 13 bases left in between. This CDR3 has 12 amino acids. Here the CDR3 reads CASSDIPRGYTF. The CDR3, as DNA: TGTGCCAGCTCTGATATTCCGAGGGGCTACACCTTC.

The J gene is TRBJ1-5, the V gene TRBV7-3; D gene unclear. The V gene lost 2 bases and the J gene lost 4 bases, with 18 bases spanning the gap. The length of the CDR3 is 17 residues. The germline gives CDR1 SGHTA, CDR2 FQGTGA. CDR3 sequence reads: CASSLAPLDTQNQPQHF. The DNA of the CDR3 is TGTGCCAGCAGCTTAGCCCCCTTAGACACCCAGAATCAGCCCCAGCATTTT.

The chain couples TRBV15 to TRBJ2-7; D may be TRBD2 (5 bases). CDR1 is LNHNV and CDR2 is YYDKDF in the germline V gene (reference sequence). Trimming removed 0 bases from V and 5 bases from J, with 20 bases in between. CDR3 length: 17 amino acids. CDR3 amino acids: CATSRDNVGRGSHEQYF. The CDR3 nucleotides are TGTGCCACCAGCAGAGATAATGTGGGCCGGGGAAGCCACGAGCAGTACTTC.

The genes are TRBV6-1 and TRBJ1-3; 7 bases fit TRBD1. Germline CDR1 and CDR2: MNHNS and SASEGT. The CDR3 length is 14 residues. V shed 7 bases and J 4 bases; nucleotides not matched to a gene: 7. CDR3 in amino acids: CASTKGASGNTIYF. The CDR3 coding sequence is TGTGCCAGCACCAAGGGGGCTAGCGGAAACACCATATATTTT.

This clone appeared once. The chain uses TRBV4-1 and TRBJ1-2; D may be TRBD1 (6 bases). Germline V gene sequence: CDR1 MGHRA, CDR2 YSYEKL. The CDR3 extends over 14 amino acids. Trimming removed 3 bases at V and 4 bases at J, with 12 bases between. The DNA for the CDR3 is TGCGCCAGCAGCCATGTACAGGGAACCTATGGCTACACCTTC. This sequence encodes CASSHVQGTYGYTF.

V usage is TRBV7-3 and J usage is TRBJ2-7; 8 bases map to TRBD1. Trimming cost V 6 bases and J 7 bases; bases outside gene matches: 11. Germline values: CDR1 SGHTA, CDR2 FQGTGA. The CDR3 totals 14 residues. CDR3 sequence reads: CASSIGQGAGEQYF. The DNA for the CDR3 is TGTGCCAGCAGTATAGGGCAGGGGGCGGGTGAGCAGTACTTC.

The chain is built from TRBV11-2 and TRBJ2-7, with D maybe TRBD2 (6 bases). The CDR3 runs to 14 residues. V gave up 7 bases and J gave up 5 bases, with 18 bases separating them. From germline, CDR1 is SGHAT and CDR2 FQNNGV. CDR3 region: CASTHPRESNEQYF. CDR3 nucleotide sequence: TGTGCCAGCACCCATCCCCGGGAGTCTAACGAGCAGTACTTC.

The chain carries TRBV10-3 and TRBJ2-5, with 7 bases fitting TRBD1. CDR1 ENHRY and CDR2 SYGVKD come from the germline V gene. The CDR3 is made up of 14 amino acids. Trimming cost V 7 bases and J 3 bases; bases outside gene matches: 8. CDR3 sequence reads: CAITERQGKETQYF. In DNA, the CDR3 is TGTGCCATCACCGAACGACAGGGCAAAGAGACCCAGTACTTC.

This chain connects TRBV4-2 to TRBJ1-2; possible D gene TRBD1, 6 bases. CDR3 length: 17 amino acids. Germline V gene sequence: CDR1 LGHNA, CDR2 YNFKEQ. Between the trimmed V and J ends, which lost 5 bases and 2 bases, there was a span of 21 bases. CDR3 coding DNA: TGTGCCAGCAGCTCCCGACAGGAGAACTATCCCAACTATGGCTACACCTTC. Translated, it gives CASSSRQENYPNYGYTF.

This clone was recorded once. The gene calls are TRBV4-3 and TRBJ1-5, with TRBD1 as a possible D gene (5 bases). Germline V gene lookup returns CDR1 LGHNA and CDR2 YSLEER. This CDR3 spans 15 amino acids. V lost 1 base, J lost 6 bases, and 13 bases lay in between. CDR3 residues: CASSQVQGSGQPQHF. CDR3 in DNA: TGCGCCAGCAGCCAAGTTCAGGGATCGGGTCAGCCCCAGCATTTT.

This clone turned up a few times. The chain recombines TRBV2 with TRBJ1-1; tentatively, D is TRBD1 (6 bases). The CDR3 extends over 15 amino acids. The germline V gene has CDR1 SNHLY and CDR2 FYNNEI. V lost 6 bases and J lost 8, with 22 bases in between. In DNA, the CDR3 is TGTGCCAGCAGCAGCACCGACGCACGGGGGGCCGAAGCTTTCTTT. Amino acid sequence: CASSSTDARGAEAFF. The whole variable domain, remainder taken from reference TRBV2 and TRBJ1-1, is EPEVTQTPSHQVTQMGQEVILRCVPISNHLYFYWYRQILGQKVEFLVSFYNNEISEKSEIFDDQFSVERPDGSNFTLKIRSTKLEDSAMYFCASSSTDARGAEAFFGQGTRLTVV.

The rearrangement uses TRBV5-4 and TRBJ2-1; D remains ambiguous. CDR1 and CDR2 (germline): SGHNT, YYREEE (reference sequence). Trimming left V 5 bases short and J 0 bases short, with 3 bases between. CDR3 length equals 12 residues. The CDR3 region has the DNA TGTGCCAGCAGGGCCTCCTACAATGAGCAGTTCTTC. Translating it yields CASRASYNEQFF.

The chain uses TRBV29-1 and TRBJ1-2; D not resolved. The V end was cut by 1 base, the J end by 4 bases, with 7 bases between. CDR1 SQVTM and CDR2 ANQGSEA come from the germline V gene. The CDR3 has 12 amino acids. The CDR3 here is CSVEGLSYGYTF. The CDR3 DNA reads TGCAGCGTTGAAGGGCTGTCCTATGGCTACACCTTC.

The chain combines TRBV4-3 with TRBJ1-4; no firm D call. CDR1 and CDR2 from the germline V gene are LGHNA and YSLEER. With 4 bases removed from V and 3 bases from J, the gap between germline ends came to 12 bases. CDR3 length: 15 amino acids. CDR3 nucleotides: TGCGCCAGCAGCCGCCGCGGGTCTTCTAATGAAAAACTGTTTTTT. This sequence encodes CASSRRGSSNEKLFF.